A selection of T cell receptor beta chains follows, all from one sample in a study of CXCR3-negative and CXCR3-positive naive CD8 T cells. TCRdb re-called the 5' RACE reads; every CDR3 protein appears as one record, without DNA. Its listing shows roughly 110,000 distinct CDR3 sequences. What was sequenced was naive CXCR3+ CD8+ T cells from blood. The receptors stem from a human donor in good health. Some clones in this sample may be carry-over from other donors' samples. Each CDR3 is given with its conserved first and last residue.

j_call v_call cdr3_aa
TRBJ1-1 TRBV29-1 CSVAGELDSTEAFF
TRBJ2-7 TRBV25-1 CASSAQRSSYEQYF
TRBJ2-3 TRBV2 CASSDVGPPDDTQYF
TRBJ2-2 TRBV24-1 CATSDWTGNTGELFF
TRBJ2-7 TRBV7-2 CASSLTNEQYF
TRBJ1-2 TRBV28 CASSLGTGANGDYGYTF
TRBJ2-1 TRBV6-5 CASSPGSGIYNEQFF
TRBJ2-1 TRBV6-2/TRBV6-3 CASTFARYNEQFF
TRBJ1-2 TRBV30 CAFRDTANYGYTF
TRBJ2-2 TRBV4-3 CASSQDIGQGAPDGELFF
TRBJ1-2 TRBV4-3 CASSQDTGITNYGYTF
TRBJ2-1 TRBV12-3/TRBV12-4 CASQQGREPYNEQFF
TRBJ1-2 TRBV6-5 CASSYCSYYGYTF
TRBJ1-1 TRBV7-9 CASSVGREAFF
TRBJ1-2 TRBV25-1 CASSGSNINGYTF
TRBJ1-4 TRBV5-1 CASSSDPNSNEKLFF
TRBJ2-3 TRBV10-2 CASATGIFITDTQYF
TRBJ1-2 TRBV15 CATSRTDYGYTF
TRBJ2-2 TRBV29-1 CSVTRGGELFF
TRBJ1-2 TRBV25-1 CASSDLTGGETWYGYTF
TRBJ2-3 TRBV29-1 CSVEYSGTDTQYF
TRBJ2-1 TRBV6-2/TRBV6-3 CASSTRSSYNEQFF
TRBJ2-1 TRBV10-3 CAISESGGLAQEVEQFF
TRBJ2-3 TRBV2 CASSGWGGDTQYF
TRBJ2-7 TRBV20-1 CSARETGDHEQYF
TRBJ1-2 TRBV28 CASSLVGTDDYTF
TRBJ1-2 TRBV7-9 CASSLVGTSYDGYTF
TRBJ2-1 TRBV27 CASSLLAGSGSYNEQFF
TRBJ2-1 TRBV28 CASSLASPYPNEQFF
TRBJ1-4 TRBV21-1 CASILLHGGRINEKLFF
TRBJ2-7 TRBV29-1 CSVEVTGTYEQYF
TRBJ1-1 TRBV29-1 CSVIGTGGTEAFF
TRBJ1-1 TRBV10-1 CASSAGTLNTEAFF
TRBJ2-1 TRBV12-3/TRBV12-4 CASSPRGDEQSF
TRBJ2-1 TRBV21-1 CASGDGTGLGEQFF
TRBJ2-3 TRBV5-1 CASSFPGGPLDTQYF
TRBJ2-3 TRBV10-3 CAINGREGTAHDTQYF
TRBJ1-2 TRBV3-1 CASSQFYRDEDYGYTF
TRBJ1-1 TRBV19 CASIMGQGYTEAFF
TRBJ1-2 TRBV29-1 CSVPGQGKVGYTF
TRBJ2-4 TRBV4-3 CASSQDDRGQDIQYF
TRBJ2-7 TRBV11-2 CASSLGVVPSYEQYF
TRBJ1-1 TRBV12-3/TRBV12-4 CASSLVGGAGEAFF
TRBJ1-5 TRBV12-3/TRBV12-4 CASRTGLYQPQHF
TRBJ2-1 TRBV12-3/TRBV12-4 CASSGQGALNEQFF
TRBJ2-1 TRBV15 CATSSSGTGRNEQFF
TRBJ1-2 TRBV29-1 CSVAGTPELTNYGYTF
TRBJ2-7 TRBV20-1 CSARMQRGGLEQYF
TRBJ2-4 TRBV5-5 CASSLGRERDIQYF
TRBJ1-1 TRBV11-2 CASSFTRGQGKNTEAFF
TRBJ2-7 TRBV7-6 CASSLGGGYYEQYF
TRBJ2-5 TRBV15 CATSRHDRGQETQYF
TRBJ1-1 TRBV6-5 CASAQVVNTEAFF
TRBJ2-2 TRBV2 CASRDMNTGELFF
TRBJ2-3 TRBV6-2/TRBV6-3 CASSQRSYVSTDTQYF
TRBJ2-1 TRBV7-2 CASSPKLAGVPNEQFF
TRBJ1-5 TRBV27 CASSSSGEWGNQPQHF
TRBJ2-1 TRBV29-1 CSAPGTWRYEQFF
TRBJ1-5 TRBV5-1 CASSRDLDRVGLHQPQHF